Here is one TCR beta chain with its context. Its antigen remains unknown. The treatment was: around 19 received Ad26.COV2.S at low or high dose, single or two shots; roughly five received placebo; per-sample allocation not given. The samples were gathered on day 63 after the first injection of vaccine or placebo. Trimming shortened V by 2 bases and J by 0 bases, and 11 bases separated the two germline ends. In germline, CDR1 is KGHSH, CDR2 LQKENI. This CDR3 is 15 amino acids long. Produced via immunoSEQ multiplex PCR; TCRdb's table is partial and in-frame only. The profile shows about 400,000 clones, roughly four fifths of them singletons. This sample is drawn from a study of Ad26.COV2.S vaccination and SARS-CoV-2 variants. General study points: Possible underestimation of total T cell responses by the TCR breadth and depth analyses was noted.

This TCR came from a person between 18 and 65 years old who received the Ad26.COV2.S COVID-19 vaccine or a placebo. This sequence joins TRBV18 and TRBJ2-7; a possible D gene is TRBD1 (5 bases). Material: peripheral blood, obtained in a trial of Ad26.COV2.S vaccine versus placebo. The CDR3 sequence is CASSPKTGASYEQYF. The CDR3 nucleotides read TGTGCCAGCTCACCAAAAACAGGAGCCTCCTACGAGCAGTACTTC.